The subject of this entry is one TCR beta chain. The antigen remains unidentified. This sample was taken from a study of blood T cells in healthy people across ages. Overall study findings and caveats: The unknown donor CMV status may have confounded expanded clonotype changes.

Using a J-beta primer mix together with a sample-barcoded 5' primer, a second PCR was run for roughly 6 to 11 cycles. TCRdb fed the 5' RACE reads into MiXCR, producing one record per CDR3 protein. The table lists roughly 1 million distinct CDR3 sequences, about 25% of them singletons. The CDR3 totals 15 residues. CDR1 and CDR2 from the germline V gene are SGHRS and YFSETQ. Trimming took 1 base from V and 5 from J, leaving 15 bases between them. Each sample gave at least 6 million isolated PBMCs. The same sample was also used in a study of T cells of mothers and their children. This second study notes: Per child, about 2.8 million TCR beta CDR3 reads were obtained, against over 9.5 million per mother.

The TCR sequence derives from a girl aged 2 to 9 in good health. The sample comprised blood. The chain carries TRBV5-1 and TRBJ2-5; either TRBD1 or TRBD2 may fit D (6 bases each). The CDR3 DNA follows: TGCGCCAGCAGCTTGCAACAGGGAGGTTCTGAGACCCAGTACTTC. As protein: CASSLQQGGSETQYF.